This T cell receptor (beta chain) was observed in a study of T cell repertoires in cytomegalovirus infection (dated by TCRdb to about 2019). General notes on the study: Alongside well-studied HLA-B-restricted epitopes, the peptide stimulations were aimed at recently identified HLA-C-restricted CMV epitopes, whose presentation resists viral immunomodulation. The HLA type of each donor mattered for the analysis, because public TCR beta signatures pointed to carriage of CMV infection along with the matching HLA type. What the research found in general, with its limitations: The ex vivo response was dominated by HLA-C-restricted CMV-specific TCR beta clonotypes, which also provided the single most frequent clonotype in two of eight donors. In both this cohort and an independent cohort of under 450 donors, the cumulative frequency of public TCR beta family members distinguished carriers of CMV infection plus the relevant HLA type.

V loses 5 bases at its end and J loses 2 bases; junction bases beyond the gene matches: 8. The CDR3 has 16 amino acids, counting the end cysteine and phenylalanine. The DNA shown is the 48-base CDR3, in frame from base 1. This clonotype has just a few counts. No cognate antigen has been identified for it. Base qualities are not provided; no much larger clone lies one nucleotide away. The label giving this sample's treatment or condition can be read as: in vitro stimulation with specific CMV peptide epitopes to enrich CMV-specific T cells. Instrument used: Illumina HiSeq 1500. In TCRdb, the public reads were trimmed at Q25 with fastp and aligned with MiXCR, with productive beta chains retained. Each CDR3 protein appears once, grouped with its most common genes and DNA. The sample data list roughly 920,000 distinct CDR3 sequences, and about a third of these were observed just once. Around 15% of the sample belongs to the ten largest clones.

The TCR was taken from a human donor in good health (CMV status not recorded). Some clones in this sample may be carry-over from other donors' samples. Sample: cultured CD8+ T cells from PBMCs, taken from culture after CMV antigen stimulation. The chain was built from TRBV12-3 or TRBV12-4 and TRBJ2-1; 8 junctional bases match TRBD2. This receptor has the CDR3 CASSPAVAGPYNEQFF. The sequenced DNA: TGTGCCAGCAGTCCGGCGGTAGCGGGGCCCTACAATGAGCAGTTCTTC.